This T cell receptor (beta chain) was captured in a study of shared clonotypes between healthy human individuals. Points on this clone: This may be a read error: a much more frequent sequence differs by one nucleotide.

TCRdb keeps only in-frame clones here, not all; method: immunoSEQ multiplex PCR. The table lists over a million clones, 75% of them singletons, with over 1.3% in the top ten. Germline V gives CDR1 LGHNA, CDR2 YSLEER. V shed 0 bases and J 4 bases; nucleotides not matched to a gene: 1. The CDR3 has 14 residues. The chain recombines TRBV4-3 with TRBJ1-2, with 8 bases lining up with TRBD1. Sequencing was performed on memory CD4+ T cells sorted from blood. As to subset: CD45RA-negative fraction. This receptor was identified in a man younger than 35 in good health. The CDR3 sequence is CASSQEGTGYGYTF. The CDR3 DNA follows: TGCGCCAGCAGCCAAGAGGGGACAGGCTATGGCTACACCTTC.